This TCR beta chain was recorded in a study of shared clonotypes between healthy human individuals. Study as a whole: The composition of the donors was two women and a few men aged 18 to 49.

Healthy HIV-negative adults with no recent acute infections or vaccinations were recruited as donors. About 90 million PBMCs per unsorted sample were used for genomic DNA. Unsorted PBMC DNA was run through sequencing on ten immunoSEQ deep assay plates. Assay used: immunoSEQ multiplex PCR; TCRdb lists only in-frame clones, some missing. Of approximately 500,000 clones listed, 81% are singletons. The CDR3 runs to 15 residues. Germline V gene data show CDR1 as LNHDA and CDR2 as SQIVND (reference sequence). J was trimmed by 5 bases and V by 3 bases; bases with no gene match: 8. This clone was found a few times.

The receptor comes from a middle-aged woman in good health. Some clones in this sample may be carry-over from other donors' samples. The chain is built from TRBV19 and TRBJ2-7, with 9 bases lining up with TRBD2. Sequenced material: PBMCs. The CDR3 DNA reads TGTGCCAGTAGTATCCCGGGACTAGCTGCAGACGAGCAGTACTTC. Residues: CASSIPGLAADEQYF.